Following are 19 T cell receptor beta chains from one sample sequenced in a study of shared clonotypes between healthy human individuals. The data were produced by immunoSEQ multiplex PCR, yet TCRdb's version contains in-frame clones alone and is incomplete. This sample carries roughly 2.2 million clones, approximately 90% of them seen once, and the ten largest clones take 0.3% to 0.45%. The material sequenced was naive CD4+ T cells from PBMCs. The subset: CD45RA+ positively selected. Receptor source: a man between 18 and 35 years old in good health. Some clones in this sample may be carry-over from other donors' samples.

The chain joins TRBV20-1 to TRBJ1-1; D unresolved. The CDR3 is 8 amino acids. The V and J ends lost 2 bases and 11 bases respectively, with 3 bases between them. The V gene's germline CDR1 is DFQATT and CDR2 SNEGSKA (reference sequence). This CDR3 reads CSARWAFF. As DNA, the CDR3 is TGCAGTGCTAGATGGGCTTTCTTT.

Details on this clone: At the DNA level, this CDR3 is encoded by other sequences in the same sample as well. The chain combines TRBV20-1 with TRBJ2-3; TRBD2 might be the D (6 bases). Trimming shortened V by 6 bases and J by 5 bases, and 9 bases separated the two germline ends. This CDR3 is 11 amino acids long. Germline CDR1 is DFQATT and CDR2 is SNEGSKA (reference sequence). CDR3 region: CSAREEDTQYF. The CDR3 region has the DNA TGCAGTGCGAGGGAGGAAGATACGCAGTATTTT.

The CDR3: CASSLISSDEQYF. DNA for the CDR3: TGCGCCAGCAGCTTGATCTCTTCCGACGAGCAGTACTTC. The rearrangement links TRBV5-1 to TRBJ2-7; D remains unclear. Trimming took 1 base from V and 5 from J, leaving 10 bases between them. This CDR3 has 13 amino acids. Germline V CDR1 and CDR2: SGHRS, YFSETQ.

The rearrangement links TRBV6-5 to TRBJ1-2, with a tentative D call TRBD1 (5 bases). The CDR3 is 14 residues long. Germline V CDR1 and CDR2: MNHEY, SVGAGI. V lost 2 bases and J lost 1, with 8 bases in between. In DNA, the CDR3 is TGTGCCAGCAGTTACCGGGACCTTAACTATGGCTACACCTTC. It encodes CASSYRDLNYGYTF.

The chain has TRBV28 and TRBJ2-7, with a tentative D call TRBD1 (6 bases). The CDR3 runs to 14 residues. Trimming pared 6 bases from V and 3 bases from J, leaving 15 bases between. The germline V gene has CDR1 MDHEN and CDR2 SYDVKM. Here the CDR3 DNA reads TGTGCCAGCAGGTACCCGGGACACAGCTACGAGCAGTACTTC. Its translation: CASRYPGHSYEQYF.

Remarks on this clone: Other nucleotide sequences from this sample produce the same CDR3. The gene calls are TRBV9 and TRBJ2-5; D gene unclear. V was clipped by 2 bases and J by 3 bases, with 2 bases between them. Germline V gene sequence: CDR1 SGDLS, CDR2 YYNGEE. The CDR3 covers 11 residues. The CDR3 is CASSVEETQYF. Written as DNA, the CDR3 is TGTGCCAGCAGCGTCGAAGAGACCCAGTACTTC.

This clone came up once. This CDR3 is also generated by other DNA sequences in the sample. Written as DNA, the CDR3 is TGCGCCAGCAGCTTGGTGCGGAATGAGCAGTTCTTC. This sequence encodes CASSLVRNEQFF. The chain uses TRBV5-1 and TRBJ2-1; D gene uncertain. Germline lookup yields CDR1 SGHRS and CDR2 YFSETQ. This CDR3 spans 12 amino acids. V was trimmed by 0 bases and J by 7 bases, leaving 5 bases between them.

This clone was detected ten times or more. The chain employs TRBV6-5 and TRBJ1-2; 7 bases are shared with TRBD1. This CDR3 region has 16 residues. Germline CDR1 is MNHEY and CDR2 is SVGAGI. The J segment lost 3 bases and the V segment lost 2 bases, leaving 9 bases of the junction unmatched. The CDR3: CASSYNLGGRDYGYTF. The DNA of the CDR3 is TGTGCCAGCAGTTACAATTTAGGGGGCAGGGACTATGGCTACACCTTC.

This rearrangement joins TRBV28 to TRBJ1-5; a weak D match, TRBD1 (5 bases). From germline, CDR1 is MDHEN and CDR2 SYDVKM. There are 11 residues in the CDR3. The V gene lost 6 bases and the J gene lost 7 bases, with 7 bases spanning the gap. The CDR3 region is CASRGRQPQHF. CDR3 nucleotide sequence: TGTGCCAGCAGGGGACGCCAGCCCCAGCATTTT.

This clone was detected only once. The J gene is TRBJ1-4, the V gene TRBV6-5; D might be TRBD1 (6 bases). Trimming shortened V by 2 bases and J by 7 bases, and 17 bases separated the two germline ends. The length of the CDR3 is 16 residues. Germline CDR1 reads MNHEY; CDR2 reads SVGAGI. The DNA for the CDR3 is TGTGCCAGCAGTTACCAGGGAGGCGGGGGCGGTGAAAAACTGTTTTTT. This codes for CASSYQGGGGGEKLFF.

The chain uses TRBV9 and TRBJ2-3; TRBD1 matches at 8 bases. CDR3 size: 15 residues. Germline V gene data show CDR1 as SGDLS and CDR2 as YYNGEE. The V segment lost 3 bases and the J segment 3 bases; nucleotides outside the gene matches: 6. The chain's CDR3 is CASSGRTGSTDTQYF. CDR3 nucleotide sequence: TGTGCCAGCAGCGGGCGGACAGGGTCTACAGATACGCAGTATTTT.

The gene calls are TRBV5-1 and TRBJ2-7; perhaps TRBD1 as D (6 bases). The CDR3 runs to 16 residues. Germline CDR1 reads SGHRS; CDR2 reads YFSETQ. The germline V and J ends were trimmed by 4 bases and 3 bases, with 20 bases remaining between them. CDR3 loop: CASSRTSGDFNYEQYF. The DNA of the CDR3 is TGCGCCAGCAGCCGAACGTCAGGGGATTTTAACTACGAGCAGTACTTC.

The J gene is TRBJ1-6, the V gene TRBV6-5, with 7 bases identical to TRBD1. Trimming removed 6 bases from V and 8 bases from J; junction bases left unmatched: 7. This CDR3 region has 14 residues. CDR1 and CDR2 (germline): MNHEY, SVGAGI. The CDR3: CASRRNRGDSPLHF. The CDR3 DNA reads TGTGCCAGCAGGAGGAACAGGGGAGATTCACCCCTCCACTTT.

This clone was found a few times. At the DNA level, this CDR3 is encoded by other sequences in the same sample as well. The chain links TRBV9 to TRBJ1-1; possibly TRBD1 for D (5 bases). In germline, CDR1 is SGDLS, CDR2 YYNGEE. This CDR3 region has 13 residues. The V and J ends lost 1 base and 2 bases respectively, with 6 bases between them. The CDR3 bases are TGTGCCAGCAGCGTACAGGGTAACACTGAAGCTTTCTTT. Protein sequence: CASSVQGNTEAFF.

The chain employs TRBV28 and TRBJ1-1, with D perhaps matching TRBD1 (5 bases). Germline V gives CDR1 MDHEN, CDR2 SYDVKM. The V and J ends lost 8 bases and 3 bases respectively, with 10 bases between them. The length of the CDR3 is 12 residues. The CDR3: CASGGTHTEAFF. In nucleotides, the CDR3 is TGTGCCAGCGGGGGGACGCACACTGAAGCTTTCTTT.

This clone came up a few times. CDR3 nucleotide sequence: TGTGCCAGCAGTCCGGACCGAGGTCCTGAAGCTTTCTTT. It specifies CASSPDRGPEAFF. The rearrangement links TRBV25-1 to TRBJ1-1; D gene unclear. From germline, CDR1 is MGHDK and CDR2 SYGVNS. Between the trimmed V and J ends, which lost 5 bases and 6 bases, there was a span of 13 bases. The CDR3 is 13 amino acids.

For the CDR3, the DNA is TGCGCCAGCAGCTTGGGGCTAGCGTCTTCCCCCGGGGAGCTGTTTTTT. It yields the protein CASSLGLASSPGELFF. The genes are TRBV5-1 and TRBJ2-2, with D perhaps matching TRBD2 (6 bases). The V gene's germline CDR1 is SGHRS and CDR2 YFSETQ. V was shortened by 0 bases and J by 6 bases, with 15 bases between the two germline ends. The CDR3 consists of 16 residues.

This sequence joins TRBV4-1 and TRBJ1-3, with 7 bases aligning to TRBD1. This CDR3 is built from 15 residues. Germline V gene data show CDR1 as MGHRA and CDR2 as YSYEKL. V trimming: 1 base; J trimming: 5 bases; junction bases outside the gene matches: 5. CDR3 amino acids: CASSQGQGDRNTIYF. For the CDR3, the DNA is TGCGCCAGCAGCCAAGGACAGGGAGATAGAAACACCATATATTTT.

The chain combines TRBV5-6 with TRBJ2-5, with D uncertain. The V and J ends lost 4 bases and 5 bases respectively, with 12 bases between them. The CDR3 spans 13 residues. Germline CDR1 and CDR2: SGHDT and YYEEEE. The CDR3 DNA follows: TGTGCCAGCAGCCGCGAGTGGTCCGAGACCCAGTACTTC. Residues: CASSREWSETQYF.